The entry below gives a single T cell receptor (beta chain) sequence along with its context. This sample stems from a study of T cell changes during pregnancy in multiple sclerosis. CDR3 size: 14 residues. The trim removed 7 bases at V and 3 bases at J, leaving 10 bases unmatched. Germline assignment: CDR1 SQVTM and CDR2 ANQGSEA. TCRdb keeps only in-frame clones here, not all; method: immunoSEQ multiplex PCR. The sample yields roughly 26,000 clones, about 91% seen once. Sequenced here: CD8+ T cells from peripheral blood mononuclear cells, sampled in the second trimester of pregnancy. This TCR came from a female donor with multiple sclerosis, enrolled in a pregnancy study. This sequence joins TRBV29-1 and TRBJ1-1; 8 bases agree with TRBD1. CDR3 residues: CSAVKTGAYTEAFF. The CDR3 DNA reads as TGCAGCGCTGTTAAGACAGGGGCGTACACTGAAGCTTTCTTT.